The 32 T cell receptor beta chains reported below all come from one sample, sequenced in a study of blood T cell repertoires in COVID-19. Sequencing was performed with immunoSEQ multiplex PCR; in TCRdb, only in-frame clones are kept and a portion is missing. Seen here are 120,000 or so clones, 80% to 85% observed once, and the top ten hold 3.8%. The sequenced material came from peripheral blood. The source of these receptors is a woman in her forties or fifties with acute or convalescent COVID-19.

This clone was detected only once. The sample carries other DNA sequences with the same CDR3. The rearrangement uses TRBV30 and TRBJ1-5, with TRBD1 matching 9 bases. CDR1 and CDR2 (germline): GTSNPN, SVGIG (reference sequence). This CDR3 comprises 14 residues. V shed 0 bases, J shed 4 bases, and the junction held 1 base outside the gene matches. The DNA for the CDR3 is TGTGCCTGGAGTGTAGGACAGGGGAATCAGCCCCAGCATTTT. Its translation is CAWSVGQGNQPQHF.

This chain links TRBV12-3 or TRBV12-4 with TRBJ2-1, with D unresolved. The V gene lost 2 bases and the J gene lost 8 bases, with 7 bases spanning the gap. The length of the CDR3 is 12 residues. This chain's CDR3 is CASSLSSDEQFF. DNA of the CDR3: TGTGCCAGCAGTTTATCGAGTGATGAGCAGTTCTTC.

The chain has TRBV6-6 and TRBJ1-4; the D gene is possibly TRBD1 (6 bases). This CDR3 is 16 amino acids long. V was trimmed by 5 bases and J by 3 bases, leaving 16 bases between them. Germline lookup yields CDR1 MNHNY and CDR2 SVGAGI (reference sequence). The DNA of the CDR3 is TGTGCCAGCAGTCCAGGGGATCGAGGGGCTAATGAAAAACTGTTTTTT. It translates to CASSPGDRGANEKLFF.

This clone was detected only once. The CDR3 protein is CASSRLRPNTEAFF. CDR3 DNA: TGCGCCAGCAGCCGGTTACGTCCTAACACTGAAGCTTTCTTT. The gene calls are TRBV5-1 and TRBJ1-1; no clear D gene. Germline V gives CDR1 SGHRS, CDR2 YFSETQ. The V end lost 4 bases, the J end lost 2 bases, and 12 bases lay between the germline ends. This CDR3 has 14 amino acids.

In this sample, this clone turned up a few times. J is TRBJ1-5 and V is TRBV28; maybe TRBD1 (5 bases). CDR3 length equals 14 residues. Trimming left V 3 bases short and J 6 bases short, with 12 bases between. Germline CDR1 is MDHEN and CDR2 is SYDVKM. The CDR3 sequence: CASSFPREAQPQHF. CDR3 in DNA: TGTGCCAGCAGTTTCCCCAGGGAGGCTCAGCCCCAGCATTTT.

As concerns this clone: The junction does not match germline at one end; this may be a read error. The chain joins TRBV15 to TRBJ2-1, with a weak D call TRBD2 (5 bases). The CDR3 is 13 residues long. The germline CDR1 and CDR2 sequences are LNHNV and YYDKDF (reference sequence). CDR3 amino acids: CATSRDLEDHRIF. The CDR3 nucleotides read TGTGCCACCAGCAGAGATCTGGAGGACCACCGAATCTTC.

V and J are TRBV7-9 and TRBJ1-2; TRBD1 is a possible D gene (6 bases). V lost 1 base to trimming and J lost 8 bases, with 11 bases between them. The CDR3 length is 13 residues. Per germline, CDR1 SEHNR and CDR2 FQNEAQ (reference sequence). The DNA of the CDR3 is TGTGCCAGCAGCTTAGATGGGACAACAGGCTACACCTTC. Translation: CASSLDGTTGYTF.

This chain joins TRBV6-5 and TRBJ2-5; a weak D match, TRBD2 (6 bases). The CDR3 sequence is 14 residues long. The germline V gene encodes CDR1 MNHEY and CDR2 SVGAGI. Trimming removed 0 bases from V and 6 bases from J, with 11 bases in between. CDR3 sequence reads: CASSYSREFKTQYF. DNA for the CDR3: TGTGCCAGCAGTTACTCTCGGGAGTTTAAGACCCAGTACTTC.

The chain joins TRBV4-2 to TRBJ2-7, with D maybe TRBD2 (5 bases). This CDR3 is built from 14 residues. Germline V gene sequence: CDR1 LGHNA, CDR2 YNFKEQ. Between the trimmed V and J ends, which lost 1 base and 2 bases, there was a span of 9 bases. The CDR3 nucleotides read TGTGCCAGCAGCCAAGTTAGAGGGCCCTACGAGCAGTACTTC. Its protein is CASSQVRGPYEQYF.

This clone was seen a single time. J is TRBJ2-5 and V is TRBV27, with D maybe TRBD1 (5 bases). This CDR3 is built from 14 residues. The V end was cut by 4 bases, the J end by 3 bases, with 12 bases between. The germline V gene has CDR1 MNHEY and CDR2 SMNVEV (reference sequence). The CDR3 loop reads CASSSWGDKETQYF. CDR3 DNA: TGTGCCAGCAGTTCGTGGGGCGACAAAGAGACCCAGTACTTC.

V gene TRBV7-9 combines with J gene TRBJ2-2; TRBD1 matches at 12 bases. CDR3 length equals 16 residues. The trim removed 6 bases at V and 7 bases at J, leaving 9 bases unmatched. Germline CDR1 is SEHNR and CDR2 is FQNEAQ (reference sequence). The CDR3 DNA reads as TGTGCCAGCAGACCCTCGGGACAGGGGGCCAACGGGGAGCTGTTTTTT. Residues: CASRPSGQGANGELFF. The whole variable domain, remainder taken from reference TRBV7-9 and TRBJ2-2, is DTGVSQNPRHKITKRGQNVTFRCDPISEHNRLYWYRQTLGQGPEFLTYFQNEAQLEKSRLLSDRFSAERPKGSFSTLEIQRTEQGDSAMYLCASRPSGQGANGELFFGEGSRLTVL.

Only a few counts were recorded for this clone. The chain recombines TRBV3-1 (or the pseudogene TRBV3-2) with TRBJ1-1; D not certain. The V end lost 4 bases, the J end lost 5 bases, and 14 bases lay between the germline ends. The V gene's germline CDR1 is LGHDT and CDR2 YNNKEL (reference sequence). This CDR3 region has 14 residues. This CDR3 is CASSRVWERTEAFF. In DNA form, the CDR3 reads TGTGCCAGCAGCCGAGTCTGGGAGCGTACTGAAGCTTTCTTT.

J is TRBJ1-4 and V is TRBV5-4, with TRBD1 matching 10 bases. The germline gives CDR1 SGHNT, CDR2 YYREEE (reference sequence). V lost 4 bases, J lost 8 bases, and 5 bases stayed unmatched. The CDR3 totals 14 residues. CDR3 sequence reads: CASSADRGLEKLFF. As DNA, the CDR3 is TGTGCCAGCAGCGCAGACAGGGGGCTCGAAAAACTGTTTTTT. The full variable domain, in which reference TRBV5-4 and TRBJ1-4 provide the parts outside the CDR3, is ETGVTQSPTHLIKTRGQQVTLRCSSQSGHNTVSWYQQALGQGPQFIFQYYREEENGRGNFPPRFSGLQFPNYSSELNVNALELDDSALYLCASSADRGLEKLFFGSGTQLSVL.

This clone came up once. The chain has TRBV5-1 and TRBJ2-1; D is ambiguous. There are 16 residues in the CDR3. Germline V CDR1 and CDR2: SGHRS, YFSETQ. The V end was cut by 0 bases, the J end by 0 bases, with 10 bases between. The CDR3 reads CASSLEGASSYNEQFF. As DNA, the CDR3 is TGCGCCAGCAGCTTGGAAGGTGCTAGCTCCTACAATGAGCAGTTCTTC.

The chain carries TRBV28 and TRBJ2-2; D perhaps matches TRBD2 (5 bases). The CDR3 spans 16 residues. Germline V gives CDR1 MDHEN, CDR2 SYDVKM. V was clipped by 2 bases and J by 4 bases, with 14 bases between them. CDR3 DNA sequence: TGTGCCAGCAGTTTAGTTGCTCTCCGGGGCACCGGGGAGCTGTTTTTT. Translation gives CASSLVALRGTGELFF.

The CDR3 DNA reads TGTGCCAGCACTGGGGCAGGAATGAACACTGAAGCTTTCTTT. It translates to CASTGAGMNTEAFF. This rearrangement joins TRBV6-5 to TRBJ1-1; possibly TRBD1 for D (5 bases). V was cut by 7 bases and J by 0 bases, with 12 bases left in between. This CDR3 has 14 amino acids. The germline CDR1 and CDR2 sequences are MNHEY and SVGAGI.

The CDR3 here is CASSQYRGDQPQHF. The CDR3 nucleotides are TGTGCCAGCAGCCAGTACAGGGGGGATCAGCCCCAGCATTTT. V and J are TRBV3-1 (or the pseudogene TRBV3-2) and TRBJ1-5, with 8 nucleotides matching TRBD1. CDR3 length: 14 amino acids. Trimming removed 3 bases from V and 5 bases from J; junction bases left unmatched: 3. The germline V gene has CDR1 LGHDT and CDR2 YNNKEL (reference sequence).

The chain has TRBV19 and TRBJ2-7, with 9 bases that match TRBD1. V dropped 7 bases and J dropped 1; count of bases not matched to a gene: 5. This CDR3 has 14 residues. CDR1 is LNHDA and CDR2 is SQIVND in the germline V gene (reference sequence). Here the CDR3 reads CASTMTGGSYEQYF. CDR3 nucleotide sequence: TGTGCCAGTACTATGACAGGGGGATCCTACGAGCAGTACTTC.

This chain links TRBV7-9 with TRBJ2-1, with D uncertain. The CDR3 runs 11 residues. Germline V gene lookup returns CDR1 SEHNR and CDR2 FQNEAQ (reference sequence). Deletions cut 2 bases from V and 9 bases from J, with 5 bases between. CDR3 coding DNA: TGTGCCAGCAGCTTATCGGGTGAGCAGTTCTTC. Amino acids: CASSLSGEQFF.

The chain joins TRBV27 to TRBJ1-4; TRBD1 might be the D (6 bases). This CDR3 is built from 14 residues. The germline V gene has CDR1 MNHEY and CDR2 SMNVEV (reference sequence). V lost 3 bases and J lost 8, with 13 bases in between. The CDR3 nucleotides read TGTGCCAGCAGTTTCAAACAGGGTATCGAAAAACTGTTTTTT. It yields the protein CASSFKQGIEKLFF.

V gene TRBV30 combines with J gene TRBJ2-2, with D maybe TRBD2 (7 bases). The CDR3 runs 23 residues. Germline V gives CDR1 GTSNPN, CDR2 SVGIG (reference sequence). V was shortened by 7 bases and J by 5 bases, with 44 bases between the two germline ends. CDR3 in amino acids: CAFSHPGVNIVGTIPLRTGELFF. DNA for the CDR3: TGTGCCTTTTCCCACCCAGGGGTTAACATTGTGGGGACTATACCCCTCCGGACCGGGGAGCTGTTTTTT.

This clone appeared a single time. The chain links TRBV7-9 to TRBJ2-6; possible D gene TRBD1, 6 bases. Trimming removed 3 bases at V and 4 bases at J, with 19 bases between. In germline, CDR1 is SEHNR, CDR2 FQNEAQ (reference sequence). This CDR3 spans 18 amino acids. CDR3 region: CASSFPPGAPGGANVLTF. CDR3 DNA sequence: TGTGCCAGCAGCTTTCCCCCAGGGGCGCCAGGGGGGGCCAACGTCCTGACTTTC.

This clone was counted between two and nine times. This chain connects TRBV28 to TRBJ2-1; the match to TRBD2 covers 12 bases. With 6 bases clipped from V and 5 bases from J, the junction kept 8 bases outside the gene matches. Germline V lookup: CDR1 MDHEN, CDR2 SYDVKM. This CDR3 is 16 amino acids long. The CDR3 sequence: CASSTRTSGKNNEQFF. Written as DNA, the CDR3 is TGTGCCAGCAGCACCCGGACTAGCGGGAAGAACAATGAGCAGTTCTTC.

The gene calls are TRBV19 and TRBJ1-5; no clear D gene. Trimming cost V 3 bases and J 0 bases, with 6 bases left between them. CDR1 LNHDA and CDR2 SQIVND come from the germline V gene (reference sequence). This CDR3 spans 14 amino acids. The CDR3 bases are TGTGCCAGTAGTATGCCACATAGCAATCAGCCCCAGCATTTT. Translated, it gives CASSMPHSNQPQHF.

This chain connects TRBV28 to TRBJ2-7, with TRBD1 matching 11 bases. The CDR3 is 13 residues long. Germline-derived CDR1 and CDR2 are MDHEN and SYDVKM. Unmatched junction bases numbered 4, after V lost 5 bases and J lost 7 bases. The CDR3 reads CASSLDRGREQYF. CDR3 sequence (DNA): TGTGCCAGCAGTCTGGACAGGGGGCGGGAGCAGTACTTC.

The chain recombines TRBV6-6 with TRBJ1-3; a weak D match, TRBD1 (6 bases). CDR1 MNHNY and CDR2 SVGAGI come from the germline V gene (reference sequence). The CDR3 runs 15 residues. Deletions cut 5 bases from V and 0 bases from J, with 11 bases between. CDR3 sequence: CASSRQDLSGNTIYF. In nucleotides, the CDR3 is TGTGCCAGCAGTCGACAGGATCTCTCTGGAAACACCATATATTTT.

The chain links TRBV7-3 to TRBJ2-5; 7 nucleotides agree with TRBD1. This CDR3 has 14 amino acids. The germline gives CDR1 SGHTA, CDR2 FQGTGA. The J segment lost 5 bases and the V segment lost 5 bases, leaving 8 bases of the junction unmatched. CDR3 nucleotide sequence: TGTGCCAGCAGCCCCGGGACAGTCCCGGAGACCCAGTACTTC. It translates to CASSPGTVPETQYF.

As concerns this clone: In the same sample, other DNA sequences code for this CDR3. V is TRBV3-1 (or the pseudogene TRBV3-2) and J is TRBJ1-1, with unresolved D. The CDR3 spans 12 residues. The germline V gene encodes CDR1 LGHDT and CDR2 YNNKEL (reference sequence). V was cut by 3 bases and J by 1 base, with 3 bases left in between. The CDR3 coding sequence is TGTGCCAGCAGCCACAGGAACACTGAAGCTTTCTTT. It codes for CASSHRNTEAFF.

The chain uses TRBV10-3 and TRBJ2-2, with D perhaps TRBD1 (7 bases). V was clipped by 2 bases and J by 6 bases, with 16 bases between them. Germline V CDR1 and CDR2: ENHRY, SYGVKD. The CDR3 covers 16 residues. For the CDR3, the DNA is TGTGCCATCAGTGAGAAAAGGCGGGACAGTTCCGGGGAGCTGTTTTTT. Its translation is CAISEKRRDSSGELFF.

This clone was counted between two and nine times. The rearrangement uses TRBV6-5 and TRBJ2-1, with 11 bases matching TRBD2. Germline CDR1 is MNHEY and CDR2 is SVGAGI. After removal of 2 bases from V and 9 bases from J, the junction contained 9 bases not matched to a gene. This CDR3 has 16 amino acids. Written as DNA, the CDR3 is TGTGCCAGCAGTTACCAAAGGACTAGCGGGTTGGCTGAGCAGTTCTTC. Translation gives CASSYQRTSGLAEQFF.

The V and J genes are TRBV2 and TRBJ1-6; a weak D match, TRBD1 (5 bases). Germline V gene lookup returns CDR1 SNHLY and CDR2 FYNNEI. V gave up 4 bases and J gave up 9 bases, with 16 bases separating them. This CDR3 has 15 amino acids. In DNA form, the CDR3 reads TGTGCCAGCAGTGCCCAGGTCGGGGGGAGTTCACCCCTCCACTTT. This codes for CASSAQVGGSSPLHF.

The CDR3 coding sequence is TGTGCCACCAGTGAGGCTAGCGGGAAGAGGTACAATGAGCAGTTCTTC. Translated: CATSEASGKRYNEQFF. The gene calls are TRBV24-1 and TRBJ2-1, with 9 positions matching TRBD2. Germline CDR1 is KGHDR and CDR2 is SFDVKD. V dropped 4 bases and J dropped 4; count of bases not matched to a gene: 7. The CDR3 sequence is 16 residues long.